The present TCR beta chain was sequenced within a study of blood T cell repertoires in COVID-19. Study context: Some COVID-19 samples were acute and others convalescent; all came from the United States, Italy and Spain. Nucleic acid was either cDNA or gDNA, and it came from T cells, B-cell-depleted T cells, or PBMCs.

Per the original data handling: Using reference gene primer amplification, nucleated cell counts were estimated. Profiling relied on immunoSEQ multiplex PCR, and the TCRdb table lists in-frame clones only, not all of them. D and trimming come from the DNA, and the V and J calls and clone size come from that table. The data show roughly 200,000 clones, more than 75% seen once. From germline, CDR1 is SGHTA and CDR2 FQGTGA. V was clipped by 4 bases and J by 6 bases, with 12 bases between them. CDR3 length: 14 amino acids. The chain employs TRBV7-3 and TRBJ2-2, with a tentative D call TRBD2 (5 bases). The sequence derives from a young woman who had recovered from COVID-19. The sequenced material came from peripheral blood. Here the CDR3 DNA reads TGTGCCAGCAGCTCTGGAGCGCGGGCCGGGGAGCTGTTTTTT. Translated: CASSSGARAGELFF.